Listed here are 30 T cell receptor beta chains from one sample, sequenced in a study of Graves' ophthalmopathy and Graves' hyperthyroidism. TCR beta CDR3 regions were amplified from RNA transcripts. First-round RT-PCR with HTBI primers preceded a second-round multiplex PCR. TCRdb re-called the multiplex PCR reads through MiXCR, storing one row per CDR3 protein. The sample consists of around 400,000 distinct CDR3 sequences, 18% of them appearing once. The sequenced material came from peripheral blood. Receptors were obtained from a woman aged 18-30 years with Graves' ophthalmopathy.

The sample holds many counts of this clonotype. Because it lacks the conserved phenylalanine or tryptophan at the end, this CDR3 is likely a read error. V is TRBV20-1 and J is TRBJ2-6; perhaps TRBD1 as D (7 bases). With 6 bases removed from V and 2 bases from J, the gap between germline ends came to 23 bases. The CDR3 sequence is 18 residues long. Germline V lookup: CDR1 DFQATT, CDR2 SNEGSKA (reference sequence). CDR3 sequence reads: CSAPGGTRGTAGANVLTL. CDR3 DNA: TGCAGTGCCCCAGGGGGGACAAGGGGAACGGCTGGGGCCAACGTCCTGACTCTC.

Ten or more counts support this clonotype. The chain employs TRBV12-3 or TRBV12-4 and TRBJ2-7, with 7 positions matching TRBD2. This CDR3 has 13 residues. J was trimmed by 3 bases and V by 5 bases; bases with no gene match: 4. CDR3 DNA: TGTGCCAGCAGTCCAGGACTAGTCTACGAGCAGTACTTC. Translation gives CASSPGLVYEQYF.

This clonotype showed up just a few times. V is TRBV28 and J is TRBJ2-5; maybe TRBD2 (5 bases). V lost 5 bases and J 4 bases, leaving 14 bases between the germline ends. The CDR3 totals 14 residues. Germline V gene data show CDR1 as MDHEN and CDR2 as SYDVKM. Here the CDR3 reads CASSLPGRGETQYF. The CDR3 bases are TGTGCCAGCAGTCTTCCTGGACGGGGAGAGACCCAGTACTTC.

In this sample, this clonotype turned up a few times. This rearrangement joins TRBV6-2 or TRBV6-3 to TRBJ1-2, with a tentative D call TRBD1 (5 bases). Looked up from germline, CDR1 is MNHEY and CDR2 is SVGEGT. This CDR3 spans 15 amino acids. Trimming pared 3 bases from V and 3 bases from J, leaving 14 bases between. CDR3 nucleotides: TGTGCCAGCAGTTATCCCGCGGGGGACCACTATGGCTACACCTTC. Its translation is CASSYPAGDHYGYTF.

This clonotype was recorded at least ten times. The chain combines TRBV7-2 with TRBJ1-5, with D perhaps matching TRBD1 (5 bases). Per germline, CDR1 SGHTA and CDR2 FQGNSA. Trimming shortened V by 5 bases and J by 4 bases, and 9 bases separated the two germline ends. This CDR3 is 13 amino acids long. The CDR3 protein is CASSPRQNQPQHF. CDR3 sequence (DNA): TGTGCCAGCAGCCCTCGACAGAATCAGCCCCAGCATTTT.

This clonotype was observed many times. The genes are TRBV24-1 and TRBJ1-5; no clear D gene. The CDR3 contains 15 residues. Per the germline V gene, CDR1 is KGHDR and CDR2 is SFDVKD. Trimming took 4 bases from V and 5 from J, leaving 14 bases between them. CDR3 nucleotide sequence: TGTGCCACCAGTGACCCCAACAGTACCTATCAGCCCCAGCATTTT. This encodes CATSDPNSTYQPQHF.

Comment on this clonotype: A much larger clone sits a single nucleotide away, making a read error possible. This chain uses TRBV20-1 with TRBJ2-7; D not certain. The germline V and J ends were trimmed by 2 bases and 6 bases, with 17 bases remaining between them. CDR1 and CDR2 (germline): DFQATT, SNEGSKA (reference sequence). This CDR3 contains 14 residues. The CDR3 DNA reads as TGCAGTGCTAGAAAGCCCTCTCGGCCCTGCGAGCAGTACTTC. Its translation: CSARKPSRPCEQYF.

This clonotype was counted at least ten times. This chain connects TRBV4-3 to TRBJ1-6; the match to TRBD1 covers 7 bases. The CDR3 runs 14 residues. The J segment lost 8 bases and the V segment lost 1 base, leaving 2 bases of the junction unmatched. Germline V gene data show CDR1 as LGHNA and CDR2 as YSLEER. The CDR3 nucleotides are TGCGCCAGCAGCCAAGCAGGGGGGGATTCACCCCTCCACTTT. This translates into CASSQAGGDSPLHF.

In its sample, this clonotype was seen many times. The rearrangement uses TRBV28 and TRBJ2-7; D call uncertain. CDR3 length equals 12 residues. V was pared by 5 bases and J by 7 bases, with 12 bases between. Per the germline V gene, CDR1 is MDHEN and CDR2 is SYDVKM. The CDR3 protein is CASSLPGREQYF. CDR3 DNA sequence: TGTGCCAGCAGTCTCCCGGGCCGGGAGCAGTACTTC.

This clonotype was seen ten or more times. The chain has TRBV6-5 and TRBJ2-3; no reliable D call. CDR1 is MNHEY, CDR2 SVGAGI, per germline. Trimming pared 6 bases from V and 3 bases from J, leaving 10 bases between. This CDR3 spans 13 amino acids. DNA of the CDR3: TGTGCCAGCAGATCAGACTCTACAGATACGCAGTATTTT. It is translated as CASRSDSTDTQYF.

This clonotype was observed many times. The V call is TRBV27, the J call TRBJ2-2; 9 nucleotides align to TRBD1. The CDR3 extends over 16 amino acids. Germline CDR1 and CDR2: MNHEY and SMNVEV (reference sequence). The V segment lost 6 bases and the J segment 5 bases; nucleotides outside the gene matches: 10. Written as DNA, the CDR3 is TGTGCCAGCAGGCCCGGGACAGGGAGGCTAACCGGGGAGCTGTTTTTT. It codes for CASRPGTGRLTGELFF.

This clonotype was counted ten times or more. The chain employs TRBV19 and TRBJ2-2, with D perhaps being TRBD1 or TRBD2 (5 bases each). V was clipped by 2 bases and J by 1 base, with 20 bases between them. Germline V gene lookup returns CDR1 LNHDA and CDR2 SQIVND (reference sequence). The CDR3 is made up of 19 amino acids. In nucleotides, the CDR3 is TGTGCCAGTAGTATACTGGGCAGGAGGACATCCGGGAACACCGGGGAGCTGTTTTTT. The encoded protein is CASSILGRRTSGNTGELFF.

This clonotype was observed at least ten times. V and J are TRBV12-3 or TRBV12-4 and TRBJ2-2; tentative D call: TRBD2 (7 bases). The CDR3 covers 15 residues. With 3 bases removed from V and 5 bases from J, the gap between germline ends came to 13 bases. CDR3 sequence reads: CASSFSQGGTGELFF. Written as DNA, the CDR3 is TGTGCCAGCAGTTTCTCACAGGGAGGGACCGGGGAGCTGTTTTTT.

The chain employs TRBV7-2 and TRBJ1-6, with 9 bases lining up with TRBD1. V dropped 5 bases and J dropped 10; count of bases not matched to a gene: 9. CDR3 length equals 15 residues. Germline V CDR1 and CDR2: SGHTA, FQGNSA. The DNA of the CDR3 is TGTGCCAGCAGCCGTTTATGGGACAGGGCCTCACCCCTCCACTTT. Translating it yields CASSRLWDRASPLHF. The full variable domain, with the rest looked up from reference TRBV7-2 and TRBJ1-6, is GAGVSQSPSNKVTEKGKDVELRCDPISGHTALYWYRQSLGQGLEFLIYFQGNSAPDKSGLPSDRFSAERTGGSVSTLTIQRTQQEDSAVYLCASSRLWDRASPLHFGNGTRLTVT.

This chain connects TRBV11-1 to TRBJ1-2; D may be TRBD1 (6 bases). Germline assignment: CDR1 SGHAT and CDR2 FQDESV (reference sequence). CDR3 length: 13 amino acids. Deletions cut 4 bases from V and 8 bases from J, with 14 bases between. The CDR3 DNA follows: TGTGCCAGCAGCTCCACCATGGGGGGCGGCTACACCTTC. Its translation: CASSSTMGGGYTF.

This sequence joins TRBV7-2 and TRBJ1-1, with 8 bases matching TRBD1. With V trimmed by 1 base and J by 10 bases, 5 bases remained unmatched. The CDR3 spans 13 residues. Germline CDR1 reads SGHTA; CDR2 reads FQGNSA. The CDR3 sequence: CASSLGGDRGAFF. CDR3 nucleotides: TGTGCCAGCAGCTTAGGGGGAGACAGGGGAGCTTTCTTT.

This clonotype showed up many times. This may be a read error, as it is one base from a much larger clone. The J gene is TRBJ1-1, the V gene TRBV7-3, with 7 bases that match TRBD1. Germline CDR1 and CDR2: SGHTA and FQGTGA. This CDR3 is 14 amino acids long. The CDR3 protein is CAGSTGVPNTEAFF. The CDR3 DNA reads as TGTGCCGGCAGCACAGGGGTACCTAACACTGAAGCTTTCTTT.

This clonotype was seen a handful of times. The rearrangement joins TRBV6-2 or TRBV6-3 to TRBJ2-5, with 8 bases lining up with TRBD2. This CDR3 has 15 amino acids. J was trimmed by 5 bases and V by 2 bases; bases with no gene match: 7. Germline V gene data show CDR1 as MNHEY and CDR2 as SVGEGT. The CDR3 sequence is CASSYLAGGAETQYF. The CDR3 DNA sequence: TGTGCCAGCAGTTACCTGGCGGGGGGCGCGGAGACCCAGTACTTC.

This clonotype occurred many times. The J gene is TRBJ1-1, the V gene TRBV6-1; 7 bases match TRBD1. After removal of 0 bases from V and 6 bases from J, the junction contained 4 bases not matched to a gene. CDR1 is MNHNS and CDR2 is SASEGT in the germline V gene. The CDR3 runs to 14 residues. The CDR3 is CASSEAWTGAEAFF. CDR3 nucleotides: TGTGCCAGCAGTGAAGCGTGGACAGGCGCTGAAGCTTTCTTT.

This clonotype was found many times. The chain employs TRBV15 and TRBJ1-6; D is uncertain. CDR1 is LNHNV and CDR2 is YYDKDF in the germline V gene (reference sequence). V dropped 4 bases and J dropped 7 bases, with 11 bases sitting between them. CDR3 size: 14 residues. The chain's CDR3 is CATSNFLRNSPLHF. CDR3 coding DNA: TGTGCCACCAGCAACTTTTTAAGGAATTCACCCCTCCACTTT. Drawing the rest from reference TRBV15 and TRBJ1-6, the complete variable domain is DAMVIQNPRYQVTQFGKPVTLSCSQTLNHNVMYWYQQKSSQAPKLLFHYYDKDFNNEADTPDNFQSRRPNTSFCFLDIRSPGLGDTAMYLCATSNFLRNSPLHFGNGTRLTVT.

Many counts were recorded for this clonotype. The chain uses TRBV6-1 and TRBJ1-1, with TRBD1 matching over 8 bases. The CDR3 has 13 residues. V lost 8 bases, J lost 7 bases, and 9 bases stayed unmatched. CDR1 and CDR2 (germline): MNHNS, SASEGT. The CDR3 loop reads CASLGQAFVEAFF. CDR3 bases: TGTGCCAGCTTGGGACAGGCCTTCGTTGAAGCTTTCTTT.

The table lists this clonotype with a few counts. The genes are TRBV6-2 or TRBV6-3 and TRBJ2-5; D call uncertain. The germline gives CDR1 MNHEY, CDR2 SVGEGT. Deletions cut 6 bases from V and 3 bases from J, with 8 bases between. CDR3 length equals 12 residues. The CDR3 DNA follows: TGTGCCAGCAGCTTTTGGAAAGAGACCCAGTACTTC. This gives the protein CASSFWKETQYF.

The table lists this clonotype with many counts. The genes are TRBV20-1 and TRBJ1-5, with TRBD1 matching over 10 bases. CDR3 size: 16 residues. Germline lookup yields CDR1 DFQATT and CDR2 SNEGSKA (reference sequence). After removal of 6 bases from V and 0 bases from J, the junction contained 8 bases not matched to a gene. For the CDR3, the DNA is TGCAGTGCCGGGCGCCGGGACAGGGGTAGCAATCAGCCCCAGCATTTT. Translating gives CSAGRRDRGSNQPQHF.

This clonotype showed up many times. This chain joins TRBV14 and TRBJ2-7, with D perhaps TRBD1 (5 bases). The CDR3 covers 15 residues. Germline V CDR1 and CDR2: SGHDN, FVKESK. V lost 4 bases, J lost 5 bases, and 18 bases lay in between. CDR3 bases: TGTGCCAGCAGCCCCGGAAGGACACGCCGGGACGAGCAGTACTTC. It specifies CASSPGRTRRDEQYF.

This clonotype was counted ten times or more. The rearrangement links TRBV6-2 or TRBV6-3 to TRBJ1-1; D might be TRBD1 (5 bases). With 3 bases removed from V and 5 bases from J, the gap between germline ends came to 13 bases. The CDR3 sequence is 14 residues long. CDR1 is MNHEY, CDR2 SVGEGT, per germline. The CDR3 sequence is CASSYSDRSTEAFF. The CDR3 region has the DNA TGTGCCAGCAGTTATTCCGACAGATCAACTGAAGCTTTCTTT.

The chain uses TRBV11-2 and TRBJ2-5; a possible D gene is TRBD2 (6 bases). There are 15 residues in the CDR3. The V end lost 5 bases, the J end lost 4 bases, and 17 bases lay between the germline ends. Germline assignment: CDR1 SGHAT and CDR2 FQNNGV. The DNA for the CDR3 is TGTGCCAGCAGCCAACGACTAGAAGGAGGAGAGACCCAGTACTTC. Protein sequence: CASSQRLEGGETQYF.

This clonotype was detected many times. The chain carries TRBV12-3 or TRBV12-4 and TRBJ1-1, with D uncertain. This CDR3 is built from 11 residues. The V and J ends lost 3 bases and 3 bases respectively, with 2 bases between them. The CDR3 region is CASSFHTEAFF. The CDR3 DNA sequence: TGTGCCAGCAGTTTCCACACTGAAGCTTTCTTT.

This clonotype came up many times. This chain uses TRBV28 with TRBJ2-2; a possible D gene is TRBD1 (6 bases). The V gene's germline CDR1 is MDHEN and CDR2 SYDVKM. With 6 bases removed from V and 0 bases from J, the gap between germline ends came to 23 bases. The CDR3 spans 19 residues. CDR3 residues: CASSSLQGQPYANTGELFF. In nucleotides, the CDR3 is TGTGCCAGCAGCTCCCTCCAGGGGCAACCTTACGCGAACACCGGGGAGCTGTTTTTT.

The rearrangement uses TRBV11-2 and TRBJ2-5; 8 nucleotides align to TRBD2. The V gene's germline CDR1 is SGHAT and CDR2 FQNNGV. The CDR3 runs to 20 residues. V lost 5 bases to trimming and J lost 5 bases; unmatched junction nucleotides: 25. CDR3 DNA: TGTGCCAGCAGCCCCACCTTCGCCGGGGCTAGCGGGTGGGGGGCCGAGACCCAGTACTTC. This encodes CASSPTFAGASGWGAETQYF.

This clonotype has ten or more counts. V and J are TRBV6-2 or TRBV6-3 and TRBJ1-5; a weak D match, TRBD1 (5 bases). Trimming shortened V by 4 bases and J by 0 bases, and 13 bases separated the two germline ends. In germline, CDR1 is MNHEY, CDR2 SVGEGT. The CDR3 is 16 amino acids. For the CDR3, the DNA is TGTGCCAGCAGTTCCCGGGACGGCTATAGCAATCAGCCCCAGCATTTT. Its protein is CASSSRDGYSNQPQHF.